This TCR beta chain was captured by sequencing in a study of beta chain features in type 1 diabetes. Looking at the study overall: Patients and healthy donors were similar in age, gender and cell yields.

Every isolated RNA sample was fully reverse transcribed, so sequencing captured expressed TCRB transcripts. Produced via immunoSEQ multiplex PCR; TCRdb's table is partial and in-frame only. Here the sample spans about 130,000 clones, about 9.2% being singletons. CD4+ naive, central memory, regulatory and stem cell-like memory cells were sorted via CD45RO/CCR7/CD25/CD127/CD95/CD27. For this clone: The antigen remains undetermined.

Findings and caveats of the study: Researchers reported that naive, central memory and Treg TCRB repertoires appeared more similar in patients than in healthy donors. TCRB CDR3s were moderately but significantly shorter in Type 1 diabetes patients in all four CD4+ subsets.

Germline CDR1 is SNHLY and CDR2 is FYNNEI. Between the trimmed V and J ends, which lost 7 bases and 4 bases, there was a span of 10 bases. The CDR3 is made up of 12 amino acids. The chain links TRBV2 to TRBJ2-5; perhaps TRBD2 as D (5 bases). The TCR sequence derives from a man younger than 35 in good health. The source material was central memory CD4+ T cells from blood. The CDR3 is CASNVGRETQYF. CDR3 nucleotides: TGTGCCAGCAACGTGGGGAGAGAGACCCAGTACTTC.